This TCR beta chain was identified during a study of blood T cell repertoires in COVID-19. CDR3 length: 12 amino acids. The germline CDR1 and CDR2 sequences are MDHEN and SYDVKM. The V and J ends lost 6 bases and 7 bases respectively, with 13 bases between them. Clones were read by immunoSEQ multiplex PCR, and TCRdb kept only the in-frame ones, dropping some. This table has about 59,000 clones, about 80% appearing once. The receptor was isolated from a woman at least 80 years old with acute or convalescent COVID-19. J is TRBJ2-7 and V is TRBV28; D perhaps matches TRBD2 (6 bases). The sample consisted of peripheral blood. The DNA for the CDR3 is TGTGCCAGCAGCCTTCATCGGGGGGAGCAGTACTTC. This encodes CASSLHRGEQYF.